This TCR beta chain was identified in a study of T-cell memory formation after mild COVID-19. TCRdb processed the 5' RACE reads anew with MiXCR; each CDR3 protein has one entry. The sample yields about 160,000 distinct CDR3 sequences, 30% to 35% seen once. CDR1 and CDR2 (germline): MNHEY, SMNVEV (reference sequence). CDR3 length: 15 amino acids. With 5 bases clipped from V and 0 bases from J, the junction kept 6 bases outside the gene matches. This clonotype appeared a few times. The sample was PBMCs or a T cell subset sorted from them (not recorded which). This chain joins TRBV27 and TRBJ2-7, with 8 bases matching TRBD2. The sequence derives from an adult woman who had mild COVID-19 (a few samples of this study predate the infection). Cell type and time point are not known. The CDR3 DNA reads as TGTGCCAGCAGTACGCCCCGGGGGGGCTCCTACGAGCAGTACTTC. It encodes CASSTPRGGSYEQYF.